The 16 T cell receptor beta chains listed next were all sequenced from one sample in a study of blood T cells in healthy people across ages. Next came a second PCR, run for about 7 to 12 cycles, which used a sample-barcoded 5' primer along with a J-beta primer mix. TCRdb re-derived calls from the 5' RACE reads in MiXCR, one entry per CDR3 protein. The sample shows 1.5 million to 1.8 million distinct CDR3 sequences, 42% of them seen only once. Specimen: blood. The receptors originated from a woman aged 18-35 years in good health.

This clonotype occurred a few times. The gene calls are TRBV4-1 and TRBJ2-2; 7 nucleotides line up with TRBD1. J was trimmed by 4 bases and V by 3 bases; bases with no gene match: 11. Looked up from germline, CDR1 is MGHRA and CDR2 is YSYEKL. This CDR3 is 17 amino acids long. DNA of the CDR3: TGCGCCAGCAGCCATCCAAGGGGGCAGGACCCCACCGGGGAGCTGTTTTTT. Its translation: CASSHPRGQDPTGELFF.

This clonotype was counted only a few times. V gene TRBV28 combines with J gene TRBJ2-3; D might be TRBD2 (6 bases). This CDR3 has 18 amino acids. The V gene's germline CDR1 is MDHEN and CDR2 SYDVKM. The V end was cut by 3 bases, the J end by 1 base, with 20 bases between. Written as DNA, the CDR3 is TGTGCCAGCAGTTTTCTAGGAGCGGGTCGACGGGGCACAGATACGCAGTATTTT. Translating gives CASSFLGAGRRGTDTQYF.

Comment on this clonotype: Germline is not matched at one junction end, which may reflect a read error. The chain combines TRBV7-9 with TRBJ2-1; TRBD2 agrees at 8 bases. The germline V gene encodes CDR1 SEHNR and CDR2 FQNEAQ (reference sequence). The CDR3 contains 18 residues. DNA for the CDR3: TGTGCCAGCAGCCTTTCCCTCCCTACTAGCGGCGAATACAATGGGCAGTTCTTC. Translated: CASSLSLPTSGEYNGQFF.

The chain carries TRBV4-3 and TRBJ2-1, with D possibly being TRBD1 (5 bases). The CDR3 runs 13 residues. Trimming removed 0 bases from V and 10 bases from J, with 10 bases in between. Per the germline V gene, CDR1 is LGHNA and CDR2 is YSLEER. As DNA, the CDR3 is TGCGCCAGCAGCCAAGATCCAGGGTGGGAGCAGTTCTTC. This encodes CASSQDPGWEQFF.

The J gene is TRBJ1-1, the V gene TRBV12-5; D unclear. V lost 4 bases, J lost 1 base, and 7 bases lay in between. Per germline, CDR1 LGHNT and CDR2 FRNRAP. CDR3 length: 13 amino acids. CDR3 sequence (DNA): TGTGCTAGTGGTTCGGACGGGAACACTGAAGCTTTCTTT. Translation gives CASGSDGNTEAFF.

This sequence joins TRBV11-2 and TRBJ2-1; D call uncertain. V dropped 0 bases and J dropped 10 bases, with 25 bases sitting between them. Germline V gene data show CDR1 as SGHAT and CDR2 as FQNNGV. This CDR3 region has 18 residues. In DNA form, the CDR3 reads TGTGCCAGCAGCTTAGAAGTGCGTATTGGGATATGGACCTACGAGCAGTTCTTC. It translates to CASSLEVRIGIWTYEQFF.

This clonotype was recorded a few times. V gene TRBV6-1 combines with J gene TRBJ1-2, with D unresolved. Germline lookup yields CDR1 MNHNS and CDR2 SASEGT. This CDR3 is built from 15 residues. Trimming removed 8 bases from V and 0 bases from J, with 16 bases in between. The DNA of the CDR3 is TGTGCCAGCCCCCCCGGTGGGAAAGCTAACTATGGCTACACCTTC. It specifies CASPPGGKANYGYTF.

This clonotype was seen only a few times. The V call is TRBV7-2, the J call TRBJ2-3; TRBD1 agrees at 9 bases. Unmatched junction bases numbered 9, after V lost 4 bases and J lost 7 bases. This CDR3 contains 15 residues. Germline values: CDR1 SGHTA, CDR2 FQGNSA. CDR3 nucleotides: TGTGCCAGCAGCTCCGACAGGGGGTGGGCAAATACGCAGTATTTT. It specifies CASSSDRGWANTQYF.

J is TRBJ1-2 and V is TRBV7-2, with 10 bases matching TRBD1. The CDR3 is 17 amino acids. With V trimmed by 3 bases and J by 5 bases, 12 bases remained unmatched. CDR1 is SGHTA, CDR2 FQGNSA, per germline. CDR3 in DNA: TGTGCCAGCAGCTTGTCAGCGACAGGGGGCGTTGGGTATGGCTACACCTTC. Encoded protein: CASSLSATGGVGYGYTF.

This clonotype was counted only a few times. The genes are TRBV6-1 and TRBJ1-2; D gene ambiguous. CDR1 MNHNS and CDR2 SASEGT come from the germline V gene. The CDR3 is made up of 12 amino acids. Deletions cut 1 base from V and 12 bases from J, with 12 bases between. The CDR3 coding sequence is TGTGCCAGCAGTGAAGGGGGAGGCTACGACACCTTC. This encodes CASSEGGGYDTF.

This clonotype was observed a handful of times. V gene TRBV15 combines with J gene TRBJ2-3, with D perhaps matching TRBD1 or TRBD2 (5 bases each). Trimming took off 5 bases at V and 4 bases at J, with 16 bases between the two ends. The CDR3 length is 15 residues. Looked up from germline, CDR1 is LNHNV and CDR2 is YYDKDF (reference sequence). DNA for the CDR3: TGTGCCACCAGCTCATACCCGGGGCGGGCAGATACGCAGTATTTT. This translates into CATSSYPGRADTQYF.

The chain links TRBV29-1 to TRBJ2-3, with D perhaps TRBD2 (6 bases). Looked up from germline, CDR1 is SQVTM and CDR2 is ANQGSEA. This CDR3 spans 13 amino acids. Trimming took off 6 bases at V and 6 bases at J, with 16 bases between the two ends. CDR3: CSVVQRALDTQYF. In nucleotides, the CDR3 is TGCAGCGTGGTCCAGCGGGCCCTTGATACGCAGTATTTT.

This sequence joins TRBV20-1 and TRBJ1-2; TRBD1 agrees at 8 bases. Germline CDR1 DFQATT, CDR2 SNEGSKA (reference sequence). The CDR3 length is 14 residues. Trimming removed 1 base from V and 3 bases from J; junction bases left unmatched: 4. CDR3 nucleotide sequence: TGCAGTGCTAGAGCTCCAGGGGGCTACTATGGCTACACCTTC. As protein: CSARAPGGYYGYTF.

The chain recombines TRBV4-3 with TRBJ2-3; tentatively, D is TRBD1 or TRBD2 (7 bases each). Germline CDR1 and CDR2: LGHNA and YSLEER. This CDR3 spans 18 amino acids. Trimming took off 0 bases at V and 1 base at J, with 17 bases between the two ends. DNA for the CDR3: TGCGCCAGCAGCCAAGATCTAATCGCAGGGGGGGGCACAGATACGCAGTATTTT. Protein: CASSQDLIAGGGTDTQYF.

The chain employs TRBV12-3 or TRBV12-4 and TRBJ1-2, with D unresolved. This CDR3 is 16 amino acids long. V shed 5 bases and J shed 5 bases, with 21 bases lying between them. CDR3 sequence (DNA): TGTGCCAGCAGTCCCTTTTCCGGACGGAAGACTTATGGCTACACCTTC. This codes for CASSPFSGRKTYGYTF.

This chain uses TRBV5-1 with TRBJ1-1; a possible D gene is TRBD1 (6 bases). Trimming stripped 2 bases from V and 5 bases from J, with 16 bases between. CDR3 length: 15 residues. Per the germline V gene, CDR1 is SGHRS and CDR2 is YFSETQ. As DNA, the CDR3 is TGCGCCAGCAGCTTTGATACGGGGGCGCAAACTGAAGCTTTCTTT. Translating it yields CASSFDTGAQTEAFF.